A selection of T cell receptor beta chains follows, all from one sample in a study of cytomegalovirus exposure and HLA in healthy donors. Clones were sequenced by immunoSEQ multiplex PCR, and TCRdb holds only the in-frame ones, with some missing. The sample consists of about 57,000 clones, just under 75% of them appearing once. The material sequenced was PBMCs. The source of these receptors is a man aged 30 to 39 in good health and CMV-seropositive. Both conserved end residues are part of each CDR3. D genes are given only for firm matches. Expanded clones are given a class, and other clones once, few, many or no size at all.

TRBV28	.	TRBD1	TRBJ1-5	TGTGCCAGCATCCTACAGGGGGCAGGGATTCAGCCCCAGCATTTT	CASILQGAGIQPQHF
TRBV6-1	once	.	TRBJ2-7	TGTGCCAGCAGTGAACGGTCGTTCGAGCAGTACTTC	CASSERSFEQYF
TRBV6-1	few	.	TRBJ1-5	TGTGCCAGCAGTGTCTCAGGGGGCAATCAGCCCCAGCATTTT	CASSVSGGNQPQHF
TRBV4-1	.	TRBD2	TRBJ2-5	TGCGCCAGCAGCCAAGAGACTAGCGGGGGGGCCCAGTACTTC	CASSQETSGGAQYF
TRBV14	.	.	TRBJ1-6	TGTGCCAGCAGCCAAGCAGTTCAGTGGTCTTCACCCCTCCACTTT	CASSQAVQWSSPLHF
TRBV9	.	TRBD2	TRBJ2-1	TGTGCCAGCAGCGTAGCCAGCGGGGGGGCTGGAAATGAGCAGTTCTTC	CASSVASGGAGNEQFF
TRBV5-3	.	.	TRBJ1-4	TGTGCCAGAAGCTTGGAAGTGCGAGAAAAACTGTTTTTT	CARSLEVREKLFF
TRBV28	once	TRBD1	TRBJ1-2	TGTGCCAGCAGTTTAGGGGGGACAGCCTATGGCTACACCTTC	CASSLGGTAYGYTF
TRBV4-3	few	.	TRBJ2-6	TGCGCCAGCAGCCAATTACTACGGCCTGGGGCCAACGTCCTGACTTTC	CASSQLLRPGANVLTF
TRBV11-3	once	.	TRBJ1-6	TGTGCCAGCAGCGCAGGTACCAATTCACCCCTCCACTTT	CASSAGTNSPLHF
TRBV18	.	.	TRBJ2-1	TGTGCCAGCTCACCGGGGGCCGCGTTCAATGAGCAGTTCTTC	CASSPGAAFNEQFF
TRBV6-6	few	TRBD1	TRBJ1-3	TGTGCCAGCAGTCCAGGGACAGGGAGAAACACCATATATTTT	CASSPGTGRNTIYF
TRBV6-6	.	.	TRBJ1-1	TGTGCCAGCCGACAGGCTTTGAACACTGAAGCTTTCTTT	CASRQALNTEAFF
TRBV28	.	TRBD1	TRBJ1-6	TGTGCCAGCAGTGTGGGACAGTTAAATTCACCCCTCCACTTT	CASSVGQLNSPLHF
TRBV5-1	.	.	TRBJ1-1	TGCGCCAGCAGCCCGGGTAGGGTGGGCAGGGATTACATGAACACTGAAGCTTTCTTT	CASSPGRVGRDYMNTEAFF
TRBV20-1	.	.	TRBJ2-7	TGCAGTGCTAGCGGGGGCTACGAGCAGTACTTC	CSASGGYEQYF
TRBV30	.	.	TRBJ1-2	TGTGCCTGGAGTCAAACAGGGATCGGCTATGGCTACACCTTC	CAWSQTGIGYGYTF
TRBV14	.	.	TRBJ2-3	TGTGCCAGCAGCCAAGACGGTACGCAGTATTTT	CASSQDGTQYF
TRBV5-6	.	.	TRBJ2-7	TGTGCCAGCAGCTTCCCCAGGGGGGCCTACGAGCAGTACTTC	CASSFPRGAYEQYF
TRBV6-1	.	.	TRBJ2-7	TGTGCCAGCAGTGAACGTGCAGGGAATACGAACGAGCAGTACTTC	CASSERAGNTNEQYF
TRBV11-2	few	.	TRBJ1-6	TGTGCCAGCAGCTTCCTGACACGGAACTCTCAGCCCCTCCACTTT	CASSFLTRNSQPLHF
TRBV28	.	.	TRBJ2-3	TGTGCCAGCAGTGGGGACACACGATACGAATCCACAGATACGCAGTATTTT	CASSGDTRYESTDTQYF
TRBV6-4	.	TRBD2	TRBJ2-7	TGTGCCAGCAGTGAAGGAGCGGGGAGCTCCTACGAGCAGTACTTC	CASSEGAGSSYEQYF
TRBV28	.	.	TRBJ2-2	TGTGCCAGCAATAACGGCGGGGAGCTGTTTTTT	CASNNGGELFF
TRBV4-2	.	TRBD2	TRBJ2-7	TGTGCCAGCAGCCAAGAGATACGGGAAGCGGGGGAGCAGTACTTC	CASSQEIREAGEQYF
TRBV18	.	TRBD1	TRBJ2-7	TGTGCCAGCTCACGTTCAGGGGGTCAGGTCTACGAGCAGTACTTC	CASSRSGGQVYEQYF
TRBV6-5	few	.	TRBJ1-2	TGTGCCAGCACCAACAGCGGAAACTATGGCTACACCTTC	CASTNSGNYGYTF
TRBV4-3	few	.	TRBJ1-4	TGCGCCAGCAGCCAAGGGGGGGGCGGCCTCAATGAAAAACTGTTTTTT	CASSQGGGGLNEKLFF
TRBV19	.	TRBD1	TRBJ1-6	TGTGCCAGTAGTGACAGGGATTCTTACTCACCCCTCCACTTT	CASSDRDSYSPLHF
TRBV5-4	.	.	TRBJ2-3	TGTGCCAGCAGCTCAGGGGTGGGCACAGATACGCAGTATTTT	CASSSGVGTDTQYF
TRBV6-5	.	.	TRBJ1-2	TGTGCCACCAGGACGGAGATGAACGGCTATGGCTACACCTTC	CATRTEMNGYGYTF
TRBV7-9	.	.	TRBJ1-1	TGTGCCAGCAGCTCATCGACAGTGAACACTGAAGCTTTCTTT	CASSSSTVNTEAFF
TRBV7-2	.	TRBD2	TRBJ2-3	TGTGCCAGCAGCAAGACTAGCGGGCTTAGCACAGATACGCAGTATTTT	CASSKTSGLSTDTQYF
TRBV4-2	.	.	TRBJ1-1	TGTGCCAGCAGCCAAGATGAGGCACGAAAGCGAGCCTCTGAAGCTTTCTTT	CASSQDEARKRASEAFF
TRBV5-6	.	TRBD1	TRBJ2-3	TGTGCCAGCAGCTCCACAGGGGCGCCCACAGATACGCAGTATTTT	CASSSTGAPTDTQYF
TRBV6-5	.	TRBD1	TRBJ2-5	TGTGCCAGCAGCTGGGGACAGGGTCAAGAGACCCAGTACTTC	CASSWGQGQETQYF
TRBV28	.	TRBD1	TRBJ1-6	TGTGCCAGCACCCCGGGACAGCCGTATTCACCCCTCCACTTT	CASTPGQPYSPLHF
TRBV7-2	.	TRBD1	TRBJ2-5	TGTGCCAGCAGCTTAGCGCGGAAGTTTAAGTGGACAGGGGGCCAAGAGACCCAGTACTTC	CASSLARKFKWTGGQETQYF
TRBV4-3	.	TRBD1	TRBJ1-2	TGCGCCAGCAGCCAAGAGAGGAGTTTAGGACAGGAGATATATGGCTACACCTTC	CASSQERSLGQEIYGYTF
TRBV4-3	.	.	TRBJ1-4	TGCGCCAGCAGCCCTACTAAAAAACTGTTTTTT	CASSPTKKLFF